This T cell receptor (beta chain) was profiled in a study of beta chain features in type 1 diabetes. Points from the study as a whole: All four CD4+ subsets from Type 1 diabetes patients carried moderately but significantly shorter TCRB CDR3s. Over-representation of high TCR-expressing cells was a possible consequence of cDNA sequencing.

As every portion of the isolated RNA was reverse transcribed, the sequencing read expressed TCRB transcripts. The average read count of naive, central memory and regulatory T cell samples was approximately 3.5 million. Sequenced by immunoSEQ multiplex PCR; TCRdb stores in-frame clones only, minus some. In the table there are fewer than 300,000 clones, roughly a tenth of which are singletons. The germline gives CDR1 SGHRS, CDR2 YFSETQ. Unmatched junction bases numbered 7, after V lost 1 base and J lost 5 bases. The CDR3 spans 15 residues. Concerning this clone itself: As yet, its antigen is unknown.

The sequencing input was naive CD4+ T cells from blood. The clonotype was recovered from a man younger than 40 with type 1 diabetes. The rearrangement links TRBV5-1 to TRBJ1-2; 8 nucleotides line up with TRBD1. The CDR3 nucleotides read TGCGCCAGCAGCTTGAGTGGACAGGGACTGTATGGCTACACCTTC. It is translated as CASSLSGQGLYGYTF.